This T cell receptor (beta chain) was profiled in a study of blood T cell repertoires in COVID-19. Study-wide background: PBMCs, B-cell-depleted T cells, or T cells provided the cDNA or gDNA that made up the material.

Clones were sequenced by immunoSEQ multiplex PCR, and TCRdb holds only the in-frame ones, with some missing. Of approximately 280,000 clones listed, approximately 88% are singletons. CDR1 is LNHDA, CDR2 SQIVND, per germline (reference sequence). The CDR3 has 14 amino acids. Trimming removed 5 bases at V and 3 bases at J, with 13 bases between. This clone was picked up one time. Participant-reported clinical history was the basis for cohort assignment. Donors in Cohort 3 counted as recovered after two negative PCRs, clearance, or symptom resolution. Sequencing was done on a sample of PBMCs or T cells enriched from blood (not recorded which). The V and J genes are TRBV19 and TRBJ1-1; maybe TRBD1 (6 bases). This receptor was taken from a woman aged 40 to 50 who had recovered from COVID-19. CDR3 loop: CASSGGGLDTEAFF. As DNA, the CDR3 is TGTGCCAGTAGTGGGGGCGGACTGGACACTGAAGCTTTCTTT.